Below are 24 T cell receptor beta chains sequenced from a single sample in a study of CD8 T cells in ankylosing spondylitis. Overall study results and limits: What seemed typical of ankylosing spondylitis blood was a TCR beta motif built from several highly homologous variants.

TCRdb called the 5' RACE reads again in MiXCR, with one record for every CDR3 protein. This repertoire shows 350,000 or so distinct CDR3 sequences, roughly 8% found once; its top ten account for roughly 15%. For these TCRs, the target antigens are not known. The sample taken for sequencing was blood, either unsorted or a sorted T cell fraction (not recorded which). These receptors originate from a male donor with ankylosing spondylitis.

The gene calls are TRBV12-3 or TRBV12-4 and TRBJ2-5, with 7 positions matching TRBD2. CDR3 length: 15 residues. J was trimmed by 5 bases and V by 3 bases; bases with no gene match: 9. The CDR3 loop reads CASSFSGGSGETQYF. Written as DNA, the CDR3 is TGTGCCAGCAGTTTCTCGGGCGGGAGCGGGGAGACCCAGTACTTC.

Only a few counts were recorded for this clonotype. The chain combines TRBV24-1 with TRBJ2-2; TRBD1 is a possible D gene (5 bases). Trimming pared 2 bases from V and 4 bases from J, leaving 10 bases between. This CDR3 comprises 15 residues. Germline CDR1 and CDR2: KGHDR and SFDVKD. In nucleotides, the CDR3 is TGTGCCACCAGTGATTCGTTGGGGCGCACCGGGGAGCTGTTTTTT. Its translation: CATSDSLGRTGELFF.

This clonotype was observed a few times. The V and J genes are TRBV20-1 and TRBJ1-1; 8 bases are shared with TRBD1. Germline V lookup: CDR1 DFQATT, CDR2 SNEGSKA (reference sequence). V shed 6 bases and J 2 bases; nucleotides not matched to a gene: 11. The CDR3 has 15 residues. This chain's CDR3 is CSAARETGANTEAFF. CDR3 in DNA: TGCAGTGCCGCACGGGAGACAGGGGCAAACACTGAAGCTTTCTTT.

The chain joins TRBV10-2 to TRBJ2-7; 7 nucleotides line up with TRBD2. The CDR3 contains 13 residues. With V trimmed by 6 bases and J by 2 bases, 4 bases remained unmatched. Germline V lookup: CDR1 WSHSY, CDR2 SAAADI. CDR3 region: CASSASGAYEQYF. The CDR3, as DNA: TGCGCCAGCAGCGCTAGCGGAGCCTACGAGCAGTACTTC.

There are many counts of this clonotype. The CDR3 bases are TGTGCCAGCAGCTTAAACCCCCCACGTGATCTGAACACTGAAGCTTTCTTT. Protein product: CASSLNPPRDLNTEAFF. This chain joins TRBV7-3 and TRBJ1-1; no firm D call. V dropped 1 base and J dropped 0 bases, with 15 bases sitting between them. CDR3 length equals 17 residues. Per the germline V gene, CDR1 is SGHTA and CDR2 is FQGTGA.

The chain is built from TRBV2 and TRBJ2-3; 9 bases are shared with TRBD1. V was clipped by 5 bases and J by 5 bases; unmatched bases: 8. CDR1 and CDR2 from the germline V gene are SNHLY and FYNNEI. This CDR3 contains 15 residues. The CDR3: CASSSGQGNLDTQYF. In nucleotides, the CDR3 is TGTGCCAGCAGTTCGGGACAGGGTAACTTAGATACGCAGTATTTT.

This clonotype was seen repeatedly, ten times or more. The chain combines TRBV29-1 with TRBJ2-1; possible D gene TRBD1, 5 bases. This CDR3 comprises 14 residues. The germline V gene encodes CDR1 SQVTM and CDR2 ANQGSEA. Trimming cost V 5 bases and J 1 base, with 12 bases left between them. The CDR3 region is CSVSTDSSYNEQFF. The CDR3 DNA follows: TGCAGCGTTTCGACCGACAGTTCCTACAATGAGCAGTTCTTC.

This clonotype was observed at least ten times. The chain recombines TRBV27 with TRBJ2-1; D remains ambiguous. V was clipped by 6 bases and J by 5 bases, with 23 bases between them. Germline V CDR1 and CDR2: MNHEY, SMNVEV (reference sequence). CDR3 length: 17 amino acids. In DNA, the CDR3 is TGTGCCAGCAGACCTACCCTGACGGGCCGAAGGAACAATGAGCAGTTCTTC. Its protein is CASRPTLTGRRNNEQFF.

This chain uses TRBV27 with TRBJ2-7; 14 nucleotides agree with TRBD2. V shed 6 bases, J shed 4 bases, and the junction held 11 bases outside the gene matches. Germline CDR1 is MNHEY and CDR2 is SMNVEV (reference sequence). The CDR3 is 17 amino acids. DNA of the CDR3: TGTGCCAGCAGCCGGGGCGGGGGACTAGCGGGAGAGTACGAGCAGTACTTC. This translates into CASSRGGGLAGEYEQYF.

This clonotype was seen a few times. The chain recombines TRBV20-1 with TRBJ2-1, with TRBD2 as a possible D gene (5 bases). Germline V gene lookup returns CDR1 DFQATT and CDR2 SNEGSKA (reference sequence). Between the trimmed V and J ends, which lost 3 bases and 4 bases, there was a span of 19 bases. This CDR3 contains 16 residues. The CDR3: CSASPPAGVAYNEQFF. The CDR3 DNA reads TGCAGTGCTAGCCCCCCGGCGGGTGTGGCGTACAATGAGCAGTTCTTC.

The chain combines TRBV24-1 with TRBJ2-2; possibly TRBD2 for D (6 bases). V dropped 12 bases and J dropped 6 bases, with 13 bases sitting between them. The germline V gene has CDR1 KGHDR and CDR2 SFDVKD. The CDR3 extends over 12 amino acids. The CDR3 bases are TGTGCCTCGGGGGAGTGGGCCGGGGAGCTGTTTTTT. Translated: CASGEWAGELFF.

This clonotype was counted a few times. The V and J genes are TRBV10-3 and TRBJ2-2; D perhaps matches TRBD2 (6 bases). The germline V gene encodes CDR1 ENHRY and CDR2 SYGVKD. The V and J ends lost 6 bases and 0 bases respectively, with 11 bases between them. The CDR3 length is 15 residues. The CDR3 region is CAIRRWGANTGELFF. As DNA, the CDR3 is TGTGCCATCAGAAGGTGGGGGGCGAACACCGGGGAGCTGTTTTTT.

This clonotype has only a few counts. The chain uses TRBV29-1 and TRBJ2-6, with a possible D match to TRBD1 (5 bases). Germline V CDR1 and CDR2: SQVTM, ANQGSEA. This CDR3 is 15 amino acids long. The V end was cut by 3 bases, the J end by 0 bases, with 9 bases between. CDR3 sequence: CSVEAGLSGANVLTF. As DNA, the CDR3 is TGCAGCGTTGAGGCAGGGCTCTCTGGGGCCAACGTCCTGACTTTC.

This clonotype was recorded many times. The gene calls are TRBV12-3 or TRBV12-4 and TRBJ1-6; TRBD1 matches at 11 bases. The CDR3 is 15 amino acids. Germline trimming cut 1 base from V and 8 bases from J; bases unmatched to any gene: 1. The CDR3 loop reads CASSLEGQGDSPLHF. The CDR3 nucleotides read TGTGCCAGCAGTTTAGAGGGACAGGGGGATTCACCCCTCCACTTT.

The genes are TRBV7-2 and TRBJ2-3; D may be TRBD1 (6 bases). Trimming shortened V by 5 bases and J by 9 bases, and 12 bases separated the two germline ends. CDR1 and CDR2 from the germline V gene are SGHTA and FQGNSA. This CDR3 has 12 residues. The CDR3, as DNA: TGTGCCAGCAGCCCCAACAGGGAGACGCAGTATTTT. Amino acids: CASSPNRETQYF.

The rearrangement links TRBV7-6 to TRBJ2-1, with D hard to call. Looked up from germline, CDR1 is SGHVS and CDR2 is FNYEAQ. The CDR3 loop spans 14 amino acids. With 7 bases removed from V and 6 bases from J, the gap between germline ends came to 16 bases. CDR3 bases: TGTGCCAGCACCAGGACCTCCATTTCCAATGAGCAGTTCTTC. It specifies CASTRTSISNEQFF.

The chain has TRBV5-4 and TRBJ1-1; TRBD1 agrees at 7 bases. Germline trimming cut 4 bases from V and 1 base from J; bases unmatched to any gene: 7. The CDR3 is 15 amino acids. Germline assignment: CDR1 SGHNT and CDR2 YYREEE (reference sequence). CDR3 residues: CASSHPDRRNTEAFF. The DNA of the CDR3 is TGTGCCAGCAGCCACCCGGACAGGCGGAACACTGAAGCTTTCTTT.

At least ten counts were recorded for this clonotype. This chain links TRBV12-3 or TRBV12-4 with TRBJ1-1; D unclear. Trimming left V 5 bases short and J 5 bases short, with 12 bases between. The CDR3 extends over 13 amino acids. For the CDR3, the DNA is TGTGCCAGCAGTCCAGCAAGGGTTACTGAAGCTTTCTTT. Encoded protein: CASSPARVTEAFF.

This rearrangement joins TRBV12-3 or TRBV12-4 to TRBJ1-1, with 11 bases identical to TRBD1. CDR3 length: 14 residues. J gave up 7 bases and V 6 bases, and 7 bases lay outside the gene matches. The CDR3 DNA is TGTGCCAGCAGCCGGGACAGGGGGATAGGTGAAGCTTTCTTT. It translates to CASSRDRGIGEAFF.

A few counts support this clonotype. The rearrangement uses TRBV5-1 and TRBJ2-5; no definite D call. The length of the CDR3 is 13 residues. V was clipped by 0 bases and J by 1 base, with 4 bases between them. Per germline, CDR1 SGHRS and CDR2 YFSETQ. The CDR3 DNA sequence: TGCGCCAGCAGCTTGGTCCGCCAAGAGACCCAGTACTTC. It encodes CASSLVRQETQYF. Full variable domain (rest looked up from reference TRBV5-1 and TRBJ2-5): KAGVTQTPRYLIKTRGQQVTLSCSPISGHRSVSWYQQTPGQGLQFLFEYFSETQRNKGNFPGRFSGRQFSNSRSEMNVSTLELGDSALYLCASSLVRQETQYFGPGTRLLVL.

This clonotype was seen a few times. The genes are TRBV4-2 and TRBJ2-7, with D possibly matching TRBD2 (6 bases). Germline CDR1 is LGHNA and CDR2 is YNFKEQ. Trimming stripped 6 bases from V and 0 bases from J, with 15 bases between. The CDR3 has 15 residues. Written as DNA, the CDR3 is TGTGCCAGCAGTTCCGAGGGCGGGAACTCCTACGAGCAGTACTTC. This encodes CASSSEGGNSYEQYF.

J is TRBJ2-7 and V is TRBV20-1; TRBD2 might be the D (6 bases). Per the germline V gene, CDR1 is DFQATT and CDR2 is SNEGSKA (reference sequence). The V end lost 1 base, the J end lost 5 bases, and 18 bases lay between the germline ends. The CDR3 contains 15 residues. The CDR3 spells CSARVRGGDFDEQYF. The DNA for the CDR3 is TGCAGTGCTAGAGTGAGGGGCGGGGATTTTGACGAGCAGTACTTC.

The chain employs TRBV7-7 and TRBJ2-2; 12 bases match TRBD2. The germline V gene has CDR1 SSHAT and CDR2 FNYEAQ (reference sequence). CDR3 length: 18 residues. J gave up 3 bases and V 5 bases, and 10 bases lay outside the gene matches. Written as DNA, the CDR3 is TGTGCCAGCAGCCAGGGACTAGCGGGCATCGGGTACACCGGGGAGCTGTTTTTT. This encodes CASSQGLAGIGYTGELFF.

This clonotype was detected many times. The chain links TRBV5-1 to TRBJ2-3; D unclear. V was trimmed by 4 bases and J by 0 bases, leaving 6 bases between them. The CDR3 is made up of 13 amino acids. CDR1 SGHRS and CDR2 YFSETQ come from the germline V gene. CDR3 DNA: TGCGCCAGCAGCGATGGGAGCACAGATACGCAGTATTTT. Its protein product is CASSDGSTDTQYF.